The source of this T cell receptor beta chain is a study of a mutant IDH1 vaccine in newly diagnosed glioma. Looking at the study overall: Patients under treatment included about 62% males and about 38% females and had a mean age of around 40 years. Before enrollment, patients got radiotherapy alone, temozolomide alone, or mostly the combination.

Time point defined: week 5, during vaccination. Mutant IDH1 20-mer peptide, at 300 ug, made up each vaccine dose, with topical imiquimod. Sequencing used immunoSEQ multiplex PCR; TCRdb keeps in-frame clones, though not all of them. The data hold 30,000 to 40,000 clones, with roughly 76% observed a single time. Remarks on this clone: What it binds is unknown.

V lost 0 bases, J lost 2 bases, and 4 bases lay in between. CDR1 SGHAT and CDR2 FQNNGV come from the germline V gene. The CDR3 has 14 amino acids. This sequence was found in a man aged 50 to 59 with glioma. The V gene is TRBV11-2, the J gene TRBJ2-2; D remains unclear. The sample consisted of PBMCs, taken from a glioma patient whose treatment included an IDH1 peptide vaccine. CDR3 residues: CASSLEHNTGELFF. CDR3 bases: TGTGCCAGCAGCTTAGAACATAACACCGGGGAGCTGTTTTTT.